This TCR beta chain originates from a study of blood T cell repertoires in COVID-19. Study-level information: Spain, Italy and the United States supplied samples that represented acute and convalescent COVID-19.

Assay: immunoSEQ multiplex PCR; the TCRdb copy retains only in-frame clones and omits some. This table holds fewer than 150,000 clones, roughly nine tenths found once. The clonotype originates from a man between 65 and 80 years old who had recovered from COVID-19. Material for sequencing was peripheral blood.

This CDR3 reads CASSPAGIRNEQFF. The CDR3 DNA reads TGTGCCAGCTCACCAGCGGGAATTAGGAATGAGCAGTTCTTC. V is TRBV18 and J is TRBJ2-1; maybe TRBD2 (6 bases). The CDR3 loop spans 14 amino acids. V lost 2 bases to trimming and J lost 7 bases, with 12 bases between them. The germline V gene encodes CDR1 KGHSH and CDR2 LQKENI.